The 16 T cell receptor beta chains presented below share a single source sample, sequenced in a study of a mutant IDH1 vaccine in newly diagnosed glioma. Noted time point: week 5, during vaccination. Every vaccine dose comprised 300 ug of mutant IDH1 20-mer peptide plus topical imiquimod. Their target antigens are unknown. TCRdb keeps only in-frame clones here, not all; method: immunoSEQ multiplex PCR. This repertoire shows around 50,000 clones, about 90% found once; its top ten account for about 4.2%. This specimen was PBMCs, taken from a glioma patient whose treatment included an IDH1 peptide vaccine. The receptor source for this set is a middle-aged woman with glioma.

V gene TRBV7-2 combines with J gene TRBJ2-7; D unresolved. The V and J ends lost 1 base and 1 base respectively, with 11 bases between them. The CDR3 runs 15 residues. Per the germline V gene, CDR1 is SGHTA and CDR2 is FQGNSA. In DNA form, the CDR3 reads TGTGCCAGCAGCTTAGGAGGAGCAGCTTCCTACGAGCAGTACTTC. Amino acids: CASSLGGAASYEQYF.

The chain recombines TRBV6-1 with TRBJ1-2; no reliable D call. The CDR3 is 15 amino acids. Germline V gene data show CDR1 as MNHNS and CDR2 as SASEGT. V was cut by 2 bases and J by 4 bases, with 14 bases left in between. CDR3 residues: CASSEKGTYFYGYTF. In DNA form, the CDR3 reads TGTGCCAGCAGTGAAAAGGGAACGTACTTCTATGGCTACACCTTC.

V gene TRBV20-1 combines with J gene TRBJ2-3; a weak D match, TRBD2 (6 bases). Trimming removed 5 bases from V and 5 bases from J, with 8 bases in between. The length of the CDR3 is 11 residues. Germline CDR1 reads DFQATT; CDR2 reads SNEGSKA (reference sequence). The CDR3 DNA reads TGCAGTGCTGTGCGGGGAGATACGCAGTATTTT. Translating gives CSAVRGDTQYF.

The V and J genes are TRBV7-9 and TRBJ2-1, with 7 nucleotides matching TRBD2. Per germline, CDR1 SEHNR and CDR2 FQNEAQ (reference sequence). The CDR3 has 15 residues. The V gene end was trimmed by 0 bases and the J gene end by 2 bases; junction bases not matched to a gene: 1. CDR3 amino acids: CASSLATSAYNEQFF. CDR3 in DNA: TGTGCCAGCAGCTTAGCCACTAGCGCCTACAATGAGCAGTTCTTC.

V gene TRBV28 combines with J gene TRBJ1-5, with a tentative D call TRBD1 (5 bases). This CDR3 comprises 13 residues. The V gene's germline CDR1 is MDHEN and CDR2 SYDVKM. Trimming shortened V by 6 bases and J by 2 bases, and 8 bases separated the two germline ends. Written as DNA, the CDR3 is TGTGCCAGCAGACTAGGGGGCAATCAGCCCCAGCATTTT. It yields the protein CASRLGGNQPQHF.

V and J are TRBV5-1 and TRBJ2-3; 8 bases align to TRBD2. From germline, CDR1 is SGHRS and CDR2 YFSETQ. The CDR3 has 13 amino acids. Trimming took 7 bases from V and 3 from J; bases not matched to a gene: 4. In DNA, the CDR3 is TGCGCCAGCGGTATAGCGGGAACAGATACGCAGTATTTT. Its translation: CASGIAGTDTQYF.

This chain links TRBV7-3 with TRBJ2-4, with 13 bases aligning to TRBD2. The V and J ends lost 3 bases and 7 bases, in that order; junction bases with no gene match: 3. The CDR3 runs 15 residues. The germline gives CDR1 SGHTA, CDR2 FQGTGA. CDR3 residues: CASSFGTSGNNIQYF. In nucleotides, the CDR3 is TGTGCCAGCAGCTTCGGGACTAGCGGGAATAACATTCAGTACTTC.

The J gene is TRBJ1-5, the V gene TRBV7-9, with 9 bases aligning to TRBD1. From germline, CDR1 is SEHNR and CDR2 FQNEAQ (reference sequence). The CDR3 covers 15 residues. The V segment lost 4 bases and the J segment 4 bases; nucleotides outside the gene matches: 5. CDR3: CASSSTGGANQPQHF. CDR3 sequence (DNA): TGTGCCAGCAGCTCAACAGGGGGCGCAAATCAGCCCCAGCATTTT.

The chain links TRBV29-1 to TRBJ2-7; 8 nucleotides line up with TRBD1. The CDR3 sequence is 12 residues long. The V and J ends lost 6 bases and 5 bases, in that order; junction bases with no gene match: 6. The germline gives CDR1 SQVTM, CDR2 ANQGSEA. The CDR3 loop is CSVTGVLNEQYF. The CDR3 bases are TGCAGCGTGACAGGGGTACTGAACGAGCAGTACTTC.

V usage is TRBV4-3 and J usage is TRBJ1-6; D call uncertain. CDR1 and CDR2 (germline): LGHNA, YSLEER. The V and J ends lost 0 bases and 5 bases respectively, with 8 bases between them. The CDR3 is 15 residues long. CDR3 in DNA: TGCGCCAGCAGCCAAGATTCCAGGAATAATTCACCCCTCCACTTT. This encodes CASSQDSRNNSPLHF.

The chain uses TRBV5-4 and TRBJ2-7; tentatively, D is TRBD1 or TRBD2 (5 bases each). CDR1 is SGHNT and CDR2 is YYREEE in the germline V gene (reference sequence). The CDR3 spans 14 residues. The germline V and J ends were trimmed by 3 bases and 7 bases, with 17 bases remaining between them. CDR3 in DNA: TGTGCCAGCAGCTACGGGACGGCCCCTAAGGAGCAGTACTTC. Its protein is CASSYGTAPKEQYF.

The chain uses TRBV6-1 and TRBJ2-1, with 12 bases that match TRBD2. The CDR3 has 15 residues. Germline V CDR1 and CDR2: MNHNS, SASEGT. V lost 5 bases to trimming and J lost 8 bases; unmatched junction nucleotides: 7. CDR3 in DNA: TGTGCCAGCAGTAAGACTAGCGGGAGCGGCCATGAGCAGTTCTTC. This translates into CASSKTSGSGHEQFF.

This clone was seen only a few times. V gene TRBV6-5 combines with J gene TRBJ1-5; 7 bases line up with TRBD1. Germline CDR1 MNHEY, CDR2 SVGAGI. This CDR3 comprises 13 residues. V dropped 6 bases and J dropped 5; count of bases not matched to a gene: 4. In nucleotides, the CDR3 is TGTGCCAGCAGCCCCGACAGGGATCAGCCCCAGCATTTT. Translation: CASSPDRDQPQHF.

This chain connects TRBV4-1 to TRBJ2-1; the match to TRBD2 covers 8 bases. In germline, CDR1 is MGHRA, CDR2 YSYEKL. V lost 4 bases to trimming and J lost 4 bases; unmatched junction nucleotides: 9. The CDR3 runs 16 residues. Here the CDR3 reads CASSRSGSEEYNEQFF. The CDR3 nucleotides read TGCGCCAGCAGCCGGAGCGGGAGCGAGGAGTACAATGAGCAGTTCTTC.

The chain is built from TRBV6-1 and TRBJ2-1; 12 bases line up with TRBD1. Trimming removed 8 bases from V and 4 bases from J; junction bases left unmatched: 3. Germline CDR1 reads MNHNS; CDR2 reads SASEGT. The CDR3 contains 14 residues. Here the CDR3 reads CASQGQGAYNEQFF. CDR3 nucleotide sequence: TGTGCCAGCCAGGGACAGGGGGCTTACAATGAGCAGTTCTTC.

This clone was seen a single time. The chain is built from TRBV7-9 and TRBJ2-7; D unclear. Trimming pared 8 bases from V and 7 bases from J, leaving 15 bases between. CDR3 size: 12 residues. Germline values: CDR1 SEHNR, CDR2 FQNEAQ (reference sequence). The CDR3 coding sequence is TGTGCCAGCCAACTGGGGAAGCTTGAGCAGTACTTC. Encoded protein: CASQLGKLEQYF.